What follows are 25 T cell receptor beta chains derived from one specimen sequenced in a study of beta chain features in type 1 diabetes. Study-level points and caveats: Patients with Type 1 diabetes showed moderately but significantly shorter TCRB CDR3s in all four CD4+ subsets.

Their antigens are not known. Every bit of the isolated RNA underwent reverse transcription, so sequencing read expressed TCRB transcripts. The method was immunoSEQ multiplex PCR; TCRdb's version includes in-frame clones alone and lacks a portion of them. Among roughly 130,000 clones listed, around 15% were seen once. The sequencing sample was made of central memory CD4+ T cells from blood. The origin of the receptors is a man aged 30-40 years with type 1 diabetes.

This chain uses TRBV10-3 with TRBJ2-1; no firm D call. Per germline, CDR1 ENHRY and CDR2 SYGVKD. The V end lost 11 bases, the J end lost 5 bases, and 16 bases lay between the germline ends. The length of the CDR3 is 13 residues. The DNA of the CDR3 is TGTGCCGTTAGGAGAAATGTGAACAATGAGCAGTTCTTC. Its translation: CAVRRNVNNEQFF.

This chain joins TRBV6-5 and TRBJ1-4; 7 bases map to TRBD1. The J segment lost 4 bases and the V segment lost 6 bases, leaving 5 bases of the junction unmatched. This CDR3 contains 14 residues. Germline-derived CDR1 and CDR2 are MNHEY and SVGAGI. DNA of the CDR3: TGTGCCAGCAGCCGGGACAGCTATAATGAAAAACTGTTTTTT. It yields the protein CASSRDSYNEKLFF.

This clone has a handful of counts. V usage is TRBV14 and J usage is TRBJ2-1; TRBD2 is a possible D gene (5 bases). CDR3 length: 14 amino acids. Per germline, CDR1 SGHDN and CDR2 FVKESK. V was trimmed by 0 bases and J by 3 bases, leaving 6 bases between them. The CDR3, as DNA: TGTGCCAGCAGCCAAGAAGACTACTACAATGAGCAGTTCTTC. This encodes CASSQEDYYNEQFF.

The CDR3 loop reads CATSRGSQETQYF. The DNA for the CDR3 is TGTGCCACCAGCCGGGGCAGTCAAGAGACCCAGTACTTC. The chain joins TRBV15 to TRBJ2-5; D is tentatively TRBD1 or TRBD2 (5 bases each). The V gene lost 5 bases and the J gene lost 2 bases, with 9 bases spanning the gap. The germline CDR1 and CDR2 sequences are LNHNV and YYDKDF (reference sequence). CDR3 length: 13 amino acids.

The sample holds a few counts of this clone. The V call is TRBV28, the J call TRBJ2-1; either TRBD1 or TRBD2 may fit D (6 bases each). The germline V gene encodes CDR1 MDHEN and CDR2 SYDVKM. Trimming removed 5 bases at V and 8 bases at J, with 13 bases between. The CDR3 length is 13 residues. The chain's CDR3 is CASSPMRGDEQFF. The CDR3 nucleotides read TGTGCCAGCAGTCCGATGAGGGGGGATGAGCAGTTCTTC.

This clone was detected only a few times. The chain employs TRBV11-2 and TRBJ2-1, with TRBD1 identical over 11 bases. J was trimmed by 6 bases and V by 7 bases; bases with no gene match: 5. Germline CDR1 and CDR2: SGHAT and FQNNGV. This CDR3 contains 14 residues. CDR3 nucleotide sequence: TGTGCCAGCACCCGGACAGGGGGCCTCAATGAGCAGTTCTTC. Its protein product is CASTRTGGLNEQFF.

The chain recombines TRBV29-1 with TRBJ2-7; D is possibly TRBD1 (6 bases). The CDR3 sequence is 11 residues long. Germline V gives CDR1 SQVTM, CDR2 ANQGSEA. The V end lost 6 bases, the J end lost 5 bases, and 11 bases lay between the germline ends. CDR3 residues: CSVTDSHEQYF. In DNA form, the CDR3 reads TGCAGCGTGACGGACAGCCACGAGCAGTACTTC.

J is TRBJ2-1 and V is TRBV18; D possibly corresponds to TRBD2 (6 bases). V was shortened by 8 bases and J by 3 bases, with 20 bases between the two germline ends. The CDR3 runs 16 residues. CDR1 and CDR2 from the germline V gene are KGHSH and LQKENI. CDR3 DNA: TGTGCCAGCCTCCCCTCTAGCGACCAATACTACAATGAGCAGTTCTTC. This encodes CASLPSSDQYYNEQFF.

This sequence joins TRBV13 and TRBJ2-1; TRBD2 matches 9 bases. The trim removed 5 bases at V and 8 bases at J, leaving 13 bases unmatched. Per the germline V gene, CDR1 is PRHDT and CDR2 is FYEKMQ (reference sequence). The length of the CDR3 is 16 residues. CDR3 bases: TGTGCCAGCAGCACCCGTGGCGGGGGGGCCGATCATGAGCAGTTCTTC. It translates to CASSTRGGGADHEQFF.

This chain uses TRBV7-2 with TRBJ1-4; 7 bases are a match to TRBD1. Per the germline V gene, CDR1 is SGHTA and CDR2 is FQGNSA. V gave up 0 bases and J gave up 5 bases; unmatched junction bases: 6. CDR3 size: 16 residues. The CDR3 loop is CASSLARQGGNEKLFF. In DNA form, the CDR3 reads TGTGCCAGCAGCTTAGCAAGACAGGGAGGAAATGAAAAACTGTTTTTT.

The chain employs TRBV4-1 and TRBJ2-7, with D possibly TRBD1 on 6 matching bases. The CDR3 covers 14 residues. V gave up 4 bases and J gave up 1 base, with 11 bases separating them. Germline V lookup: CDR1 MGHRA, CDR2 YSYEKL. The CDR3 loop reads CASSPDRNSYEQYF. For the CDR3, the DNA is TGCGCCAGCAGCCCCGACAGGAATTCCTACGAGCAGTACTTC.

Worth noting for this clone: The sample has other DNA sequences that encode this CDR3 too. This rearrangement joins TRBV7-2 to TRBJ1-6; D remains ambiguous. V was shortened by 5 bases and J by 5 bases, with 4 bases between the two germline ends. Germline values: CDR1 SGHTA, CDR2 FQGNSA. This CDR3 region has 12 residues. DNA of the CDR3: TGTGCCAGCAGCCTCGATAATTCACCCCTCCACTTT. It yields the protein CASSLDNSPLHF.

The CDR3 DNA reads TGTGCCAGCAGTGAGCGTGGGGGCCCCTTTAGCACAGATACGCAGTATTTT. It specifies CASSERGGPFSTDTQYF. The gene calls are TRBV2 and TRBJ2-3; TRBD1 might be the D (6 bases). CDR1 is SNHLY and CDR2 is FYNNEI in the germline V gene. The V gene lost 3 bases and the J gene lost 0 bases, with 16 bases spanning the gap. The length of the CDR3 is 17 residues.

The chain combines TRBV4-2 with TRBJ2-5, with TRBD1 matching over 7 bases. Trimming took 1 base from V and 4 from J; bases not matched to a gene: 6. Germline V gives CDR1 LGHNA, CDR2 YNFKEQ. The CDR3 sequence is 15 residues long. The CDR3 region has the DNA TGTGCCAGCAGCCAAGTGAGGGGGCTCATAGAGACCCAGTACTTC. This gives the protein CASSQVRGLIETQYF.

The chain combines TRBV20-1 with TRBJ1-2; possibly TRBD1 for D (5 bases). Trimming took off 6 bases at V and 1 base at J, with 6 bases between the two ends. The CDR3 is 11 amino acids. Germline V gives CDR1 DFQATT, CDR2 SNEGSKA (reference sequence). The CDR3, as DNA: TGCAGTGCGGGGGGTAACTATGGCTACACCTTC. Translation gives CSAGGNYGYTF.

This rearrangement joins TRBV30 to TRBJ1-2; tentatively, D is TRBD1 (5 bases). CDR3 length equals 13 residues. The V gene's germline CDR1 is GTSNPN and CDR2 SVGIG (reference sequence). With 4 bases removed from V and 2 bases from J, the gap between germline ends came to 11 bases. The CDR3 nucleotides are TGTGCCTGGACTCGGGACGGCAACTATGGCTACACCTTC. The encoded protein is CAWTRDGNYGYTF.

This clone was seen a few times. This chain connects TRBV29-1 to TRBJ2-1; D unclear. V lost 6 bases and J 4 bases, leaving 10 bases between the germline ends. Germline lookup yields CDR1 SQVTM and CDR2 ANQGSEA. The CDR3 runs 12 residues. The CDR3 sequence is CSVDGKYNEQFF. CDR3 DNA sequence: TGCAGCGTCGACGGAAAATACAATGAGCAGTTCTTC.

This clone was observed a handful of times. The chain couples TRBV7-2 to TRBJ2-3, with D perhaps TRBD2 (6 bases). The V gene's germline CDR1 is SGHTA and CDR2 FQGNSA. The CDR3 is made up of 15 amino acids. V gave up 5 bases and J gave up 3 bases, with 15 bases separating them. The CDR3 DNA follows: TGTGCCAGCAGCATCGGGACTGTAGGGACAGATACGCAGTATTTT. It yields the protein CASSIGTVGTDTQYF.

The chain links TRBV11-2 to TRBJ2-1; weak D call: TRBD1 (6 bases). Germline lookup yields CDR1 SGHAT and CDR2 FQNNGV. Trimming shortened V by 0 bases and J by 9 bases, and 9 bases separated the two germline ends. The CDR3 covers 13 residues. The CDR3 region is CASSLDTQGEQFF. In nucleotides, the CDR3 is TGTGCCAGCAGCTTAGATACACAGGGTGAGCAGTTCTTC.

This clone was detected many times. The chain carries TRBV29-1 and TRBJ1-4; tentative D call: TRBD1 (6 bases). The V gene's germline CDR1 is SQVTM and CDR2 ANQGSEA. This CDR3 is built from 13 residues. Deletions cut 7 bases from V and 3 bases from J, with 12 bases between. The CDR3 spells CSASGVPNEKLFF. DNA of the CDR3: TGCAGCGCCTCAGGGGTACCTAATGAAAAACTGTTTTTT.

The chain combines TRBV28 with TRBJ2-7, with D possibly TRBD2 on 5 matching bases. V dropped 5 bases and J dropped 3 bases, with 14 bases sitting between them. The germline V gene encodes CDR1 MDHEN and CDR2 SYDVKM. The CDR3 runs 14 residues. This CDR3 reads CASSPPGYSYEQYF. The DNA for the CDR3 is TGTGCCAGCAGTCCCCCGGGGTACAGCTACGAGCAGTACTTC.

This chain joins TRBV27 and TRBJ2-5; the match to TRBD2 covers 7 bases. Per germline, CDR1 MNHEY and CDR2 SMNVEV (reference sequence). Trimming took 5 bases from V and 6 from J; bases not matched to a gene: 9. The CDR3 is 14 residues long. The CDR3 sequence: CASSQARLAKTQYF. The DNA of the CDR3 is TGTGCCAGCAGTCAAGCGAGACTAGCCAAGACCCAGTACTTC.

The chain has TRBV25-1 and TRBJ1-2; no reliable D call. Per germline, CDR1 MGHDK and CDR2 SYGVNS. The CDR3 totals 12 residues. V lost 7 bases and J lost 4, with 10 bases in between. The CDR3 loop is CASTDGFYGYTF. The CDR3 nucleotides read TGTGCCAGCACAGACGGGTTCTATGGCTACACCTTC.

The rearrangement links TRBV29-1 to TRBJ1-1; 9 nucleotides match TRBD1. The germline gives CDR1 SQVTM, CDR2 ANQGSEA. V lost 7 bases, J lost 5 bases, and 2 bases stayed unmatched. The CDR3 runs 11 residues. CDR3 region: CSGTGETEAFF. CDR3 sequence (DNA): TGCAGCGGGACAGGGGAAACTGAAGCTTTCTTT. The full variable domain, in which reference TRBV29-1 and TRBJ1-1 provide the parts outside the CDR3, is SAVISQKPSRDICQRGTSLTIQCQVDSQVTMMFWYRQQPGQSLTLIATANQGSEATYESGFVIDKFPISRPNLTFSTLTVSNMSPEDSSIYLCSGTGETEAFFGQGTRLTVV.

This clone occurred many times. CDR3 loop: CASSLCRESCTDTQYF. The CDR3 DNA reads TGCGCCAGCAGTCTGTGCAGGGAAAGTTGCACAGATACGCAGTATTTT. The chain combines TRBV23-1 with TRBJ2-3; D perhaps matches TRBD1 (5 bases). TRBV23-1 is recorded as an ORF, its role being uncertain. The CDR3 runs to 16 residues. The V end was cut by 4 bases, the J end by 1 base, with 15 bases between.